Below, one TCR beta chain is given with its context. This CDR3 contains 15 residues. V was clipped by 1 base and J by 1 base, with 11 bases between them. Germline V gene lookup returns CDR1 LGHNA and CDR2 YSLEER. The data were taken from a study of blood T cells in healthy people across ages. For the study at large: Researchers report that template switching captured about one barcoded beta molecule per two T cells.

Peripheral blood was drawn, around 9.3 milliliters per donor. A J-beta primer mix and a sample-barcoded 5' primer were used in a second PCR of roughly 6 to 12 cycles. The study obtained at least 3 million CDR3-containing paired-end reads from every sample. A single record per CDR3 protein comes from TCRdb applying MiXCR to the 5' RACE reads. The sample carries some 1.5 million distinct CDR3 sequences, 25% to 30% recorded once. This sequence was found in a woman aged 30 to 39 in good health. Sequenced material: blood. The chain has TRBV4-3 and TRBJ2-7, with D possibly being TRBD2 (5 bases). The CDR3 loop is CASSQVADLSYEQYF. CDR3 bases: TGCGCCAGCAGCCAAGTTGCGGACTTATCCTACGAGCAGTACTTC.